This T cell receptor beta chain was observed in a study of T cells in Graves' hyperthyroidism and ophthalmopathy. Trimming pared 4 bases from V and 2 bases from J, leaving 11 bases between. The CDR3 runs 13 residues. Germline CDR1 is DFQATT and CDR2 is SNEGSKA (reference sequence). This clonotype was observed a handful of times. Researchers took RNA transcripts and amplified the TCR beta CDR3 regions from them. A set of HTBI primers served as the primers for a first-round RT-PCR of the TCR CDR3. One entry per CDR3 protein results from TCRdb running MiXCR on the multiplex PCR reads. The table shows more than 300,000 distinct CDR3 sequences, with 15% to 20% occurring only once.

This chain links TRBV20-1 with TRBJ2-5, with unresolved D. This TCR was recovered from a man aged 18 to 29 with Graves' ophthalmopathy. The material sequenced was blood. The CDR3 bases are TGCAGTGCTACTACCGGGTTTCAAGAGACCCAGTACTTC. Its translation: CSATTGFQETQYF.